The source of this T cell receptor beta chain is a study of metastatic and nonmetastatic thyroid tumors. Turning to the study itself: Comparative analysis of repertoires was undertaken across blood and tumor or nodule tissue obtained from malignant and benign thyroid patients.

In the source study's methods: Clinicopathological groups supplied CDR3 differences that were used to build a distant-metastasis classifier for papillary thyroid cancer. TCRdb ran MiXCR on the PCR reads. None of the V and J calls come from the authors' own analysis; TCRdb made them. Of over 50,000 clones listed, just under 30% are singletons. Germline V gene data show CDR1 as SGHAT and CDR2 as FQDESV (reference sequence). The V and J ends lost 0 bases and 6 bases respectively, with 12 bases between them. This CDR3 is 14 amino acids long. Comment on this clone: Antigen: not known.

No treatment had been given to any patient before thyroid surgery. Study results and caveats: In blood and tumor, TCR beta diversity was reportedly significantly higher in malignant thyroid tumors than in benign nodules.

This chain links TRBV11-1 with TRBJ2-7; possibly TRBD1 for D (5 bases). This TCR was recovered from a female donor with papillary thyroid cancer or a benign thyroid nodule (not recorded which). Some clones in this sample may be carry-over from other donors' samples. The sample taken for sequencing was blood. CDR3 bases: TGTGCCAGCAGCTTAGCCCCCCAGGGATCCGAGCAGTACTTC. It translates to CASSLAPQGSEQYF.